A single sample gave rise to the 2 T cell receptor beta chains below, sequenced in a study of graft-versus-host responses after intestinal transplantation. Measured with immunoSEQ multiplex PCR; TCRdb has only the in-frame clones, and not every one. The data contain tens of thousands of clones, less than 95% of them singletons. Source: PBMCs, taken 156 days after intestinal transplant. The receptors here all came from a human patient who received an intestinal transplant, so some T cells may come from the graft donor.

J is TRBJ1-1 and V is TRBV6-6; the D is unclear. The CDR3 has 13 amino acids. Trimming shortened V by 2 bases and J by 3 bases, and 7 bases separated the two germline ends. From germline, CDR1 is MNHNY and CDR2 SVGAGI (reference sequence). In DNA, the CDR3 is TGTGCCAGCAGTTACAGGGAAGACACTGAAGCTTTCTTT. This encodes CASSYREDTEAFF.

This clone has just a few counts. The chain recombines TRBV19 with TRBJ1-3; D is unresolved. V gave up 3 bases and J gave up 0 bases, with 9 bases separating them. The CDR3 has 15 residues. Germline V gives CDR1 LNHDA, CDR2 SQIVND (reference sequence). The CDR3 loop is CASSITAASGNTIYF. For the CDR3, the DNA is TGTGCCAGTAGTATTACAGCTGCCTCTGGAAACACCATATATTTT.